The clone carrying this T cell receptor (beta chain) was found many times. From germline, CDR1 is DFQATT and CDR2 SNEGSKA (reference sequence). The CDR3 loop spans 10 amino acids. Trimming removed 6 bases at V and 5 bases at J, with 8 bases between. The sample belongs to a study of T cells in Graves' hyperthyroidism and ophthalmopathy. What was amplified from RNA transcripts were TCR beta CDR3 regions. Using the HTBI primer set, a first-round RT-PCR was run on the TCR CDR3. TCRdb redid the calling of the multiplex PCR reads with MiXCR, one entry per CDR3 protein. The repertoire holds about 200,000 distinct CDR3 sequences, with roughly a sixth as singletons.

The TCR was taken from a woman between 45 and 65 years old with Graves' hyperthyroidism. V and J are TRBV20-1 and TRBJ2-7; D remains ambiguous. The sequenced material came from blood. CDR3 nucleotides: TGCAGTGCCCGTTTGGACGAGCAGTACTTC. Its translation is CSARLDEQYF.